The clone carrying this T cell receptor (beta chain) was recorded once. No antigen is known for it. The data stem from a study of cytomegalovirus exposure and HLA in healthy donors. Study summary: In a previous analysis, 100 million to 140 million unique TCR beta sequences were found from 170 million or so T cells.

Study-level points and caveats: V- and J-gene trimming of TCR beta was linked (in a later analysis) to a missense DCLRE1C variant. Later on, an analysis found that several of the most significant clusters appeared to be linked to common viral pathogens, which included parvovirus B19. Most sequenced TCRs were rare (though some public TCRs occurred in many donors).

The PCR had 60 Vbeta and 13 Jbeta primers. TCRdb keeps only in-frame clones here, not all; method: immunoSEQ multiplex PCR. In the table there are some 150,000 clones, 79% of which are singletons. CDR3 length: 14 residues. Trimming removed 5 bases at V and 1 base at J, with 10 bases between. Germline V lookup: CDR1 ENHRY, CDR2 SYGVKD. This sequence originates from a man aged 40-50 years in good health and CMV-seronegative. V usage is TRBV10-3 and J usage is TRBJ2-3, with D hard to call. The sequenced sample was PBMCs. CDR3 sequence: CAISFWSGTDTQYF. The CDR3 region has the DNA TGTGCCATCAGTTTCTGGAGCGGCACAGATACGCAGTATTTT.